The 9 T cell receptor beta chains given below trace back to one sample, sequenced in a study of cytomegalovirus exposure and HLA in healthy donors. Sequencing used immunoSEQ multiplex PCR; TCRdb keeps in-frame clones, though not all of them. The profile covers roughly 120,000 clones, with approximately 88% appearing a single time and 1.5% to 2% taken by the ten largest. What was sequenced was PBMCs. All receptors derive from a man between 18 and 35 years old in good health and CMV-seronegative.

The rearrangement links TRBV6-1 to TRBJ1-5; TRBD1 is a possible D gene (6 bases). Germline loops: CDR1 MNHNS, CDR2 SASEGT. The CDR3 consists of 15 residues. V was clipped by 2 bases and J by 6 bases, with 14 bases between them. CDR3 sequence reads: CASSEHFRGRQPQHF. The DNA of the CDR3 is TGTGCCAGCAGTGAACATTTCAGGGGCCGTCAGCCCCAGCATTTT.

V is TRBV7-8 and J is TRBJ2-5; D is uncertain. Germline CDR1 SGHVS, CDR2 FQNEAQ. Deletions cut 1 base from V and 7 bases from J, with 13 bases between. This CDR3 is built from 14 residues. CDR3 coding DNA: TGTGCCAGCAGCTTAGTTTCACAATTTGGGACCCAGTACTTC. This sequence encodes CASSLVSQFGTQYF.

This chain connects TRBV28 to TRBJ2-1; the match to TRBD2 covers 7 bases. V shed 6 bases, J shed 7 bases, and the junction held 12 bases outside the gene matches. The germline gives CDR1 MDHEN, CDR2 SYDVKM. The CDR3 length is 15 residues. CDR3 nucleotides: TGTGCCAGCAGGGCCTTAAGGGAGGGCCAAAATGAGCAGTTCTTC. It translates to CASRALREGQNEQFF.

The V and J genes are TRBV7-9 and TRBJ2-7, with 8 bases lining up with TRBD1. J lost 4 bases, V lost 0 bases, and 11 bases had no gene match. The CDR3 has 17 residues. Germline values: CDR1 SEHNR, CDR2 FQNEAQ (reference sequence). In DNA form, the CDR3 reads TGTGCCAGCAGCTTAGCGGGCTCGGGACAGGAGATATACGAGCAGTACTTC. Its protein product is CASSLAGSGQEIYEQYF. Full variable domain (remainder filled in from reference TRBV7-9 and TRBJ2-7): DTGVSQNPRHKITKRGQNVTFRCDPISEHNRLYWYRQTLGQGPEFLTYFQNEAQLEKSRLLSDRFSAERPKGSFSTLEIQRTEQGDSAMYLCASSLAGSGQEIYEQYFGPGTRLTVT.

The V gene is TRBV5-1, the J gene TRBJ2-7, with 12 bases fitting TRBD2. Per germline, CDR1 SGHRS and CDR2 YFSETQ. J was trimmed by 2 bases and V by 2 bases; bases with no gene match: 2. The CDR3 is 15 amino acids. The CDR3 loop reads CASSLTSGRTYEQYF. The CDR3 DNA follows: TGCGCCAGCAGCTTAACTAGCGGGAGGACCTACGAGCAGTACTTC.

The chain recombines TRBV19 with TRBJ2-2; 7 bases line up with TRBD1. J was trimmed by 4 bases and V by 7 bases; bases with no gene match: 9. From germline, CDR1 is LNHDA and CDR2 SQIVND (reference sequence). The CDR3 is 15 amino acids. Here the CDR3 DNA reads TGTGCCAGTAAAACGACAGGGACGAGCACCGGGGAGCTGTTTTTT. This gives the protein CASKTTGTSTGELFF.

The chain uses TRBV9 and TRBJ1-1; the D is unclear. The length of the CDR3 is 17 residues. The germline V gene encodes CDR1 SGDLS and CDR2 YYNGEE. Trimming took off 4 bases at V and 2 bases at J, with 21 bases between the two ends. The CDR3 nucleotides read TGTGCCAGCAGCCAACCCGAGGGCGGAGGGATAAACACTGAAGCTTTCTTT. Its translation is CASSQPEGGGINTEAFF. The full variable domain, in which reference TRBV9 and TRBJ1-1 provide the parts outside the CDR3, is DSGVTQTPKHLITATGQRVTLRCSPRSGDLSVYWYQQSLDQGLQFLIQYYNGEERAKGNILERFSAQQFPDLHSELNLSSLELGDSALYFCASSQPEGGGINTEAFFGQGTRLTVV.

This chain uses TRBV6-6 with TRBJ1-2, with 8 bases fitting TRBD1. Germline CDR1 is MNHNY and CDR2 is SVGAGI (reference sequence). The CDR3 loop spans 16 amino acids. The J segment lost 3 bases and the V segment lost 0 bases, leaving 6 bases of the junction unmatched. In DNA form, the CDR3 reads TGTGCCAGCAGTTACTCACCCAGGGGGCATGACTATGGCTACACCTTC. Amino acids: CASSYSPRGHDYGYTF.

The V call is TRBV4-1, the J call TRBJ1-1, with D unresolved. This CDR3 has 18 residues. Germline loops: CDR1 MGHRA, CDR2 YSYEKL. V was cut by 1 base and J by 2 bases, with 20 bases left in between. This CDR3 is CASSQAAVRIGSNTEAFF. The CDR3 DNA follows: TGCGCCAGCAGCCAAGCCGCCGTTCGGATAGGGAGCAACACTGAAGCTTTCTTT.